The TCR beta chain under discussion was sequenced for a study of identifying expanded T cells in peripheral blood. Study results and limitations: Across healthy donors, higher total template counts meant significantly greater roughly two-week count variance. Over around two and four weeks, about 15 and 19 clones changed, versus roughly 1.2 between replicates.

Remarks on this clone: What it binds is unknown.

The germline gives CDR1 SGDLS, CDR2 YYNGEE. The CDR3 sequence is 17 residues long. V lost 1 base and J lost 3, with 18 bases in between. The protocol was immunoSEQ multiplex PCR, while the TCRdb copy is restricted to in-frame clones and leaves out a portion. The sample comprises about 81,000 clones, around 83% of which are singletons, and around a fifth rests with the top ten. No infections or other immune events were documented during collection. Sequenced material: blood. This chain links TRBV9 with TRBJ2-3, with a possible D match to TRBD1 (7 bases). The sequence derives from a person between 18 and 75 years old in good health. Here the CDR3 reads CASSVPRTGEETDTQYF. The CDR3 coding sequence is TGTGCCAGCAGCGTACCACGAACAGGGGAGGAGACAGATACGCAGTATTTT.